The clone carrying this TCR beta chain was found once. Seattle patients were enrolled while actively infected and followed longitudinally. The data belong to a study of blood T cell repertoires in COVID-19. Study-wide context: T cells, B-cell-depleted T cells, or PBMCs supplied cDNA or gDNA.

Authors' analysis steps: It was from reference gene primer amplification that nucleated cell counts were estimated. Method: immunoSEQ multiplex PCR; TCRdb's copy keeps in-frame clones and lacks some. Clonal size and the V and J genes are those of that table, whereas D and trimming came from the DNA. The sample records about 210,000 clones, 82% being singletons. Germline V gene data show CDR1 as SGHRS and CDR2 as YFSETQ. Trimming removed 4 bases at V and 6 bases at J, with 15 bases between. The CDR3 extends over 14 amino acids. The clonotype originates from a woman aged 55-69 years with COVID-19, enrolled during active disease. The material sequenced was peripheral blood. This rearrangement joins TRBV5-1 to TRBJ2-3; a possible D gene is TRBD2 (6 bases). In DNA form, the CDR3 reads TGCGCCAGCAGCGTCTTTCCGGGGAGGGATACGCAGTATTTT. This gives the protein CASSVFPGRDTQYF.